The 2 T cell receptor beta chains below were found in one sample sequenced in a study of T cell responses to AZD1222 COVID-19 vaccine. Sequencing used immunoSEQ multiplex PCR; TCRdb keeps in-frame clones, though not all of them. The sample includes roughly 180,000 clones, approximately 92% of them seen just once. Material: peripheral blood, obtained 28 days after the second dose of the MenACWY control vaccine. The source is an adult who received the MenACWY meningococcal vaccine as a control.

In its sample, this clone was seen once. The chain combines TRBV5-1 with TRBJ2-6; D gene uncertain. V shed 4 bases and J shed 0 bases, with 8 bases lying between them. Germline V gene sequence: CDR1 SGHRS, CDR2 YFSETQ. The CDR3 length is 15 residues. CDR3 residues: CASSATVSGANVLTF. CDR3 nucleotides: TGCGCCAGCAGCGCGACGGTCTCTGGGGCCAACGTCCTGACTTTC. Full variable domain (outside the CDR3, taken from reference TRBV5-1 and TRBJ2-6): KAGVTQTPRYLIKTRGQQVTLSCSPISGHRSVSWYQQTPGQGLQFLFEYFSETQRNKGNFPGRFSGRQFSNSRSEMNVSTLELGDSALYLCASSATVSGANVLTFGAGSRLTVL.

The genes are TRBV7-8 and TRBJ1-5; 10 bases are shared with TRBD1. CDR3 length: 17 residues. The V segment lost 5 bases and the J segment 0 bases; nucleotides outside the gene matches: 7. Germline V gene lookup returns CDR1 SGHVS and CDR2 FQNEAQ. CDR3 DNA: TGTGCCAGCAGCCCCGGGACAGGGGCGAATAGCAATCAGCCCCAGCATTTT. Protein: CASSPGTGANSNQPQHF.